These T cell receptor beta chains were read from a single sample in a study of vaccination and CD4 T cells after COVID-19. TCRdb ran MiXCR on the PCR reads and lists one entry per CDR3 protein. The data show about 20,000 distinct CDR3 sequences, under 40% seen once. Antigens of these TCRs are unknown. This specimen was CD4+ T cells from blood, cultured in vitro, taken about 7 months after SARS-CoV-2 vaccination. These receptors were collected from a human donor who had recovered from COVID-19. The CDR3 runs from the conserved cysteine through the conserved F or W. Fields, in order: CDR3 DNA, CDR3 protein, J gene, V gene, D gene, clone size. The D gene is left open where the match is weak. Part of the rows lack a size; the others show once, few, many or a class for expanded clones.

cdr3_nt: TGTGCCAGCAGTTACGCGGGCAGCTCTGGCTACACCTTC
cdr3_aa: CASSYAGSSGYTF
j_call: TRBJ1-2
v_call: TRBV6-5
d_call: -
clone_size: -

cdr3_nt: TGTGCCACCAGTGATGCCGACAGGTTCACAGATACGCAGTATTTT
cdr3_aa: CATSDADRFTDTQYF
j_call: TRBJ2-3
v_call: TRBV24-1
d_call: -
clone_size: -

cdr3_nt: TGTGCCAGCAGCTTAGACGAGGGGTCCTATGGCTACACCTTC
cdr3_aa: CASSLDEGSYGYTF
j_call: TRBJ1-2
v_call: TRBV7-6
d_call: -
clone_size: -

cdr3_nt: TGTGCCTGGTCTCTGTATGCGCTGGGTCAGCCCCAGCATTTT
cdr3_aa: CAWSLYALGQPQHF
j_call: TRBJ1-5
v_call: TRBV30
d_call: -
clone_size: -

cdr3_nt: TGCAGTGCTAGAGTGGGCCTGCTCAGGGGGCCGGTTTATGGCTACACCTTC
cdr3_aa: CSARVGLLRGPVYGYTF
j_call: TRBJ1-2
v_call: TRBV20-1
d_call: TRBD1
clone_size: -

cdr3_nt: TGCGCCGGGGTGGGGACAGGATCCTACGAGCAGTACTTC
cdr3_aa: CAGVGTGSYEQYF
j_call: TRBJ2-7
v_call: TRBV10-1
d_call: TRBD1
clone_size: few

cdr3_nt: TGTGCCAGCAGTTGGGCAGGGTTCACTGAAGCTTTCTTT
cdr3_aa: CASSWAGFTEAFF
j_call: TRBJ1-1
v_call: TRBV6-2/TRBV6-3
d_call: -
clone_size: -

cdr3_nt: TGTGCCAGCAGTTACGGGGAGGGCACCGGGGAGCTGTTTTTT
cdr3_aa: CASSYGEGTGELFF
j_call: TRBJ2-2
v_call: TRBV6-5
d_call: TRBD2
clone_size: -

cdr3_nt: TGTGCCAGCATGGGGCGGGAGGTAGGTGAGCAGTTCTTC
cdr3_aa: CASMGREVGEQFF
j_call: TRBJ2-1
v_call: TRBV7-8
d_call: TRBD2
clone_size: once

cdr3_nt: TGTGCCAGCAGGGAGTCAGGGGGGATGGGCAATCAGCCCCAGCATTTT
cdr3_aa: CASRESGGMGNQPQHF
j_call: TRBJ1-5
v_call: TRBV2
d_call: TRBD1
clone_size: few

cdr3_nt: TGTGCCAGCAGTTACTCGAACGGGGGCGGCTATGGCTACACCTTC
cdr3_aa: CASSYSNGGGYGYTF
j_call: TRBJ1-2
v_call: TRBV6-2/TRBV6-3
d_call: -
clone_size: medium-sized